The sequence of this T cell receptor beta chain was determined in a study of T cell responses to AZD1222 COVID-19 vaccine. Findings and caveats of the study: Clonal diversity was possibly underestimated, and white British individuals and females predominated among donors.

Second-dose intervals near 4 or 12 weeks were combined. Trimming cost V 7 bases and J 9 bases; bases outside gene matches: 7. This CDR3 is built from 13 residues. Profiling relied on immunoSEQ multiplex PCR, and the TCRdb table lists in-frame clones only, not all of them. The sample holds 57,000 or so clones, around 81% seen once. This clone has only a few counts. The antigen is undetermined. The sequence came from an adult who received the AZD1222 COVID-19 vaccine. Sequencing was performed on peripheral blood, taken 28 days after the second AZD1222 dose. The chain combines TRBV12-3 or TRBV12-4 with TRBJ1-5, with 9 nucleotides matching TRBD1. The chain's CDR3 is CASTRDRVGPQHF. The CDR3 nucleotides are TGTGCCAGCACCCGGGACAGGGTTGGGCCCCAGCATTTT.